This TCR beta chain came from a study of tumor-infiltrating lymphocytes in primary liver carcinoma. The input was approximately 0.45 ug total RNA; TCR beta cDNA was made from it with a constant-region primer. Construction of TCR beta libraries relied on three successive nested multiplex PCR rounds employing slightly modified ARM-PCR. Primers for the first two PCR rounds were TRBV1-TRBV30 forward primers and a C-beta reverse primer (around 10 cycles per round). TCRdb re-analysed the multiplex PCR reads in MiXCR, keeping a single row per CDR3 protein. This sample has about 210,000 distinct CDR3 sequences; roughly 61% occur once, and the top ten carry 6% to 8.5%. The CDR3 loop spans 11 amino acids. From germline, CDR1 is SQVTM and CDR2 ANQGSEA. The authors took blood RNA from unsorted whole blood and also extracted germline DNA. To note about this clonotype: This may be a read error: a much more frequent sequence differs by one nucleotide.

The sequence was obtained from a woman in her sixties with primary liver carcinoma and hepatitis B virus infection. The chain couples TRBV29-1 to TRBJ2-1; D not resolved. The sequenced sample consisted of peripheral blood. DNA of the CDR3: TGCAGCGGGGCCTCCTACAATGAGCAGCTCTTC. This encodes CSGASYNEQLF.